Each of the 31 T cell receptor beta chains below was sequenced from the same sample in a study of blood T cell repertoires in COVID-19. Profiling relied on immunoSEQ multiplex PCR, and the TCRdb table lists in-frame clones only, not all of them. Among about 380,000 clones listed, 85% were seen once. The source material was peripheral blood. These receptor sequences come from a woman between 18 and 29 years old with acute or convalescent COVID-19.

J is TRBJ1-6 and V is TRBV24-1; no clear D. Germline CDR1 and CDR2: KGHDR and SFDVKD. Trimming pared 4 bases from V and 8 bases from J, leaving 11 bases between. The CDR3 is 14 amino acids. The CDR3 is CATSEGPEYSPLHF. The DNA of the CDR3 is TGTGCCACCAGTGAGGGCCCAGAATATTCACCCCTCCACTTT.

The table lists this clone with a few counts. The sample carries other DNA sequences with the same CDR3. V gene TRBV6-5 combines with J gene TRBJ2-1; D might be TRBD1 (6 bases). CDR3 length: 12 amino acids. Germline V CDR1 and CDR2: MNHEY, SVGAGI. V lost 8 bases to trimming and J lost 3 bases, with 8 bases between them. Here the CDR3 reads CASRDNYNEQFF. In DNA, the CDR3 is TGTGCCAGCCGGGACAACTACAATGAGCAGTTCTTC.

The chain links TRBV7-9 to TRBJ2-5; no firm D call. V gave up 5 bases and J gave up 2 bases, with 9 bases separating them. CDR3 length: 13 amino acids. The germline V gene has CDR1 SEHNR and CDR2 FQNEAQ (reference sequence). CDR3 sequence (DNA): TGTGCCAGCAGCCCCCTTTCGCAAGAGACCCAGTACTTC. Protein sequence: CASSPLSQETQYF.

Of note for this clone: Other DNA sequences in this sample translate to the same CDR3. This sequence joins TRBV5-1 and TRBJ1-5, with D possibly TRBD1 on 5 matching bases. Germline CDR1 reads SGHRS; CDR2 reads YFSETQ. The CDR3 loop spans 13 amino acids. V shed 2 bases and J shed 7 bases, with 10 bases lying between them. CDR3 DNA sequence: TGCGCCAGCAGCTTCAGCGGGGACCAGCCCCAGCATTTT. This sequence encodes CASSFSGDQPQHF.

The V call is TRBV3-1 (or the pseudogene TRBV3-2), the J call TRBJ1-2; the D gene is possibly TRBD1 (5 bases). The CDR3 runs to 14 residues. The germline CDR1 and CDR2 sequences are LGHDT and YNNKEL (reference sequence). V was trimmed by 4 bases and J by 0 bases, leaving 9 bases between them. The CDR3 here is CASSRYRSNYGYTF. The CDR3 nucleotides read TGTGCCAGCAGCCGATACAGGTCTAACTATGGCTACACCTTC.

The rearrangement uses TRBV5-6 and TRBJ1-1, with D possibly being TRBD1 (6 bases). CDR1 is SGHDT, CDR2 YYEEEE, per germline. V lost 0 bases and J 7 bases, leaving 16 bases between the germline ends. The CDR3 totals 15 residues. CDR3 amino acids: CASSLARGRVNEAFF. CDR3 in DNA: TGTGCCAGCAGCTTGGCCAGGGGCAGGGTTAATGAAGCTTTCTTT.

This chain connects TRBV29-1 to TRBJ2-3; 7 bases are a match to TRBD2. This CDR3 spans 13 amino acids. Germline assignment: CDR1 SQVTM and CDR2 ANQGSEA. V lost 4 bases to trimming and J lost 6 bases; unmatched junction nucleotides: 7. CDR3 sequence (DNA): TGCAGCGTTGGACGGGGGAGGGGTGATACGCAGTATTTT. Translated, it gives CSVGRGRGDTQYF.

V and J are TRBV19 and TRBJ1-4, with D possibly being TRBD1 (5 bases). The V end was cut by 2 bases, the J end by 6 bases, with 13 bases between. CDR1 and CDR2 from the germline V gene are LNHDA and SQIVND (reference sequence). There are 15 residues in the CDR3. CDR3 sequence (DNA): TGTGCCAGTAGTATAAGGATCGAAGGGGATGAAAAACTGTTTTTT. It codes for CASSIRIEGDEKLFF.

This clone was detected only a few times. The chain links TRBV6-5 to TRBJ1-1; 7 nucleotides match TRBD1. CDR3 size: 13 residues. J was trimmed by 7 bases and V by 7 bases; bases with no gene match: 9. Germline V gives CDR1 MNHEY, CDR2 SVGAGI. The CDR3 here is CASNLGAGGEAFF. In nucleotides, the CDR3 is TGTGCCAGCAACCTTGGGGCAGGGGGTGAAGCTTTCTTT.

The chain links TRBV7-9 to TRBJ1-6, with D maybe TRBD1 (6 bases). There are 15 residues in the CDR3. V gave up 5 bases and J gave up 3 bases, with 11 bases separating them. The germline gives CDR1 SEHNR, CDR2 FQNEAQ (reference sequence). The CDR3 is CASSRQEIYNSPLHF. As DNA, the CDR3 is TGTGCCAGCAGCCGACAGGAGATCTATAATTCACCCCTCCACTTT.

V usage is TRBV11-1 and J usage is TRBJ1-2; D remains ambiguous. This CDR3 has 13 amino acids. Germline values: CDR1 SGHAT, CDR2 FQDESV (reference sequence). The V end was cut by 4 bases, the J end by 2 bases, with 8 bases between. The CDR3 sequence: CASSSQANYGYTF. DNA of the CDR3: TGTGCCAGCAGCTCGCAGGCCAACTATGGCTACACCTTC.

The chain uses TRBV10-2 and TRBJ1-1; 7 nucleotides agree with TRBD1. The V gene end was trimmed by 8 bases and the J gene end by 2 bases; junction bases not matched to a gene: 8. In germline, CDR1 is WSHSY, CDR2 SAAADI. The length of the CDR3 is 14 residues. The CDR3 bases are TGCGCCAGCGGAGAGGGACAGATCAACACTGAAGCTTTCTTT. It encodes CASGEGQINTEAFF.

V is TRBV7-8 and J is TRBJ2-1, with a weak D call TRBD2 (5 bases). V was pared by 8 bases and J by 0 bases, with 14 bases between. Germline CDR1 and CDR2: SGHVS and FQNEAQ. This CDR3 region has 15 residues. In nucleotides, the CDR3 is TGTGCCAGCGGTATCGCGGGTCACTCCTACAATGAGCAGTTCTTC. Protein sequence: CASGIAGHSYNEQFF.

V usage is TRBV9 and J usage is TRBJ1-3; tentatively, D is TRBD1 (6 bases). V was cut by 0 bases and J by 0 bases, with 16 bases left in between. The germline V gene encodes CDR1 SGDLS and CDR2 YYNGEE. This CDR3 has 18 amino acids. CDR3 nucleotides: TGTGCCAGCAGCGTAGTAGGGGCAGGGGCTTTCTCTGGAAACACCATATATTTT. It specifies CASSVVGAGAFSGNTIYF. Full variable domain (outside the CDR3, taken from reference TRBV9 and TRBJ1-3): DSGVTQTPKHLITATGQRVTLRCSPRSGDLSVYWYQQSLDQGLQFLIQYYNGEERAKGNILERFSAQQFPDLHSELNLSSLELGDSALYFCASSVVGAGAFSGNTIYFGEGSWLTVV.

The genes are TRBV6-6 and TRBJ1-2; D perhaps matches TRBD1 (6 bases). Between the trimmed V and J ends, which lost 5 bases and 1 base, there was a span of 14 bases. There are 15 residues in the CDR3. From germline, CDR1 is MNHNY and CDR2 SVGAGI (reference sequence). Here the CDR3 DNA reads TGTGCCAGCAGTAGCGGACAGACGGGTAACTATGGCTACACCTTC. Translated: CASSSGQTGNYGYTF.

The chain is built from TRBV5-4 and TRBJ2-7; 8 bases agree with TRBD1. Trimming took 3 bases from V and 4 from J; bases not matched to a gene: 0. The CDR3 has 12 residues. CDR1 and CDR2 (germline): SGHNT, YYREEE (reference sequence). The CDR3 region has the DNA TGTGCCAGCAGCTGGGACAGGTACGAGCAGTACTTC. It yields the protein CASSWDRYEQYF.

The genes are TRBV5-1 and TRBJ2-7, with TRBD2 matching over 10 bases. This CDR3 comprises 17 residues. V was pared by 2 bases and J by 2 bases, with 10 bases of the junction left unmatched. Germline V CDR1 and CDR2: SGHRS, YFSETQ. The CDR3, as DNA: TGCGCCAGCAGCTTAAGCGGGAGGGACTCTTGGACCTACGAGCAGTACTTC. It codes for CASSLSGRDSWTYEQYF.

This rearrangement joins TRBV4-1 to TRBJ1-4; D is possibly TRBD1 (6 bases). CDR3 length: 12 amino acids. V lost 10 bases to trimming and J lost 7 bases, with 13 bases between them. The germline V gene encodes CDR1 MGHRA and CDR2 YSYEKL. The CDR3 DNA reads as TGCGCCATCAAACAGGGAGCTGAAAAACTGTTTTTT. It codes for CAIKQGAEKLFF.

V and J are TRBV5-4 and TRBJ2-3; unclear D gene. CDR1 and CDR2 (germline): SGHNT, YYREEE (reference sequence). The length of the CDR3 is 13 residues. With 3 bases removed from V and 7 bases from J, the gap between germline ends came to 12 bases. The CDR3 DNA reads TGTGCCAGCAGCTGGCCTCTTATGAATACGCAGTATTTT. It is translated as CASSWPLMNTQYF.

The chain is built from TRBV5-1 and TRBJ2-1, with TRBD1 identical over 10 bases. The CDR3 contains 11 residues. The ends lost 4 bases at V and 12 bases at J; junction bases unmatched: 1. Per the germline V gene, CDR1 is SGHRS and CDR2 is YFSETQ. DNA of the CDR3: TGCGCCAGCAGCAGGGACAGGGGGCAGTTCTTC. Protein product: CASSRDRGQFF.

This clone occurred once. The genes are TRBV11-2 and TRBJ1-1; a weak D match, TRBD1 (6 bases). The germline V gene has CDR1 SGHAT and CDR2 FQNNGV. The CDR3 has 14 residues. Between the trimmed V and J ends, which lost 0 bases and 7 bases, there was a span of 12 bases. The CDR3 loop is CASSLDPGAVEAFF. The CDR3 nucleotides are TGTGCCAGCAGCTTAGATCCAGGGGCAGTTGAAGCTTTCTTT.

This clone was seen a handful of times. V gene TRBV14 combines with J gene TRBJ2-1; TRBD2 aligns across 11 bases. Germline V gene lookup returns CDR1 SGHDN and CDR2 FVKESK. V lost 7 bases to trimming and J lost 6 bases; unmatched junction nucleotides: 8. The CDR3 has 15 residues. The CDR3 region is CASTTTSGVSNEQFF. The CDR3 DNA is TGTGCCAGCACTACGACTAGCGGGGTCTCCAATGAGCAGTTCTTC. The variable domain in full, with the rest retrieved from reference TRBV14 and TRBJ2-1, is EAGVTQFPSHSVIEKGQTVTLRCDPISGHDNLYWYRRVMGKEIKFLLHFVKESKQDESGMPNNRFLAERTGGTYSTLKVQPAELEDSGVYFCASTTTSGVSNEQFFGPGTRLTVL.

The V and J genes are TRBV28 and TRBJ1-2, with 10 bases matching TRBD1. V lost 1 base and J lost 6; bases outside the gene matches: 2. This CDR3 comprises 14 residues. CDR1 is MDHEN, CDR2 SYDVKM, per germline. The CDR3, as DNA: TGTGCCAGCAGTTTATTGACAGGGGGCAATGGCTACACCTTC. Its protein is CASSLLTGGNGYTF.

This clone was found once. This chain connects TRBV6-5 to TRBJ2-1; D unclear. Germline-derived CDR1 and CDR2 are MNHEY and SVGAGI. V dropped 7 bases and J dropped 3 bases, with 10 bases sitting between them. The CDR3 spans 13 residues. The CDR3: CASTANDYNEQFF. The CDR3 DNA is TGTGCCAGCACCGCTAATGACTACAATGAGCAGTTCTTC.

V and J are TRBV9 and TRBJ1-1; 10 positions agree with TRBD1. This CDR3 contains 14 residues. Germline CDR1 is SGDLS and CDR2 is YYNGEE. The junction had 5 bases not matched to a gene; V was cut back by 4 bases and J by 5 bases. The CDR3 sequence is CASSLGQGVTEAFF. CDR3 DNA sequence: TGTGCCAGCAGCCTCGGACAGGGGGTTACTGAAGCTTTCTTT.

This chain connects TRBV9 to TRBJ2-5; D possibly corresponds to TRBD1 (6 bases). The CDR3 has 15 residues. Germline V gives CDR1 SGDLS, CDR2 YYNGEE. V was trimmed by 0 bases and J by 5 bases, leaving 14 bases between them. This CDR3 is CASSVGGLGMETQYF. The CDR3 DNA reads as TGTGCCAGCAGCGTAGGGGGGCTAGGTATGGAGACCCAGTACTTC.

This clone was counted a single time. The chain carries TRBV12-5 and TRBJ1-2; 7 nucleotides match TRBD1. This CDR3 is built from 13 residues. The V gene's germline CDR1 is LGHNT and CDR2 FRNRAP. The junction had 6 bases not matched to a gene; V was cut back by 5 bases and J by 6 bases. CDR3 DNA sequence: TGTGCTAGTGGTATTACCGGGACAGATGGCTACACCTTC. Translating it yields CASGITGTDGYTF. The full variable domain, its missing parts supplied by reference TRBV12-5 and TRBJ1-2, is DARVTQTPRHKVTEMGQEVTMRCQPILGHNTVFWYRQTMMQGLELLAYFRNRAPLDDSGMPKDRFSAEMPDATLATLKIQPSEPRDSAVYFCASGITGTDGYTFGSGTRLTVV.

The V and J genes are TRBV7-8 and TRBJ1-5, with TRBD1 matching over 8 bases. CDR1 and CDR2 (germline): SGHVS, FQNEAQ. V lost 4 bases to trimming and J lost 4 bases; unmatched junction nucleotides: 3. This CDR3 region has 14 residues. The CDR3, as DNA: TGTGCCAGCAGCTGGGGACAGGTTAATCAGCCCCAGCATTTT. It codes for CASSWGQVNQPQHF.

The CDR3 loop reads CASSFGTGNTGELFF. The CDR3 DNA reads TGTGCCAGCAGCTTTGGGACAGGGAACACCGGGGAGCTGTTTTTT. The gene calls are TRBV5-6 and TRBJ2-2; 8 nucleotides line up with TRBD1. The germline V gene encodes CDR1 SGHDT and CDR2 YYEEEE. Trimming at V came to 2 bases and at J to 1 base, leaving 1 base not matched to a gene. The CDR3 has 15 residues.

The V and J genes are TRBV5-1 and TRBJ2-2; D is perhaps TRBD2 (5 bases). V was pared by 7 bases and J by 1 base, with 8 bases between. This CDR3 has 13 residues. CDR1 is SGHRS, CDR2 YFSETQ, per germline. The DNA for the CDR3 is TGCGCCAGCGGAGGAATGAACACCGGGGAGCTGTTTTTT. It encodes CASGGMNTGELFF.

The chain couples TRBV9 to TRBJ1-1; possible D gene TRBD1, 5 bases. The CDR3 sequence is 16 residues long. CDR1 is SGDLS and CDR2 is YYNGEE in the germline V gene. V gave up 4 bases and J gave up 0 bases, with 16 bases separating them. CDR3 DNA: TGTGCCAGCAGCAAGGCGGGGCGTGGGGTGAACACTGAAGCTTTCTTT. This sequence encodes CASSKAGRGVNTEAFF. The entire variable domain, with the rest obtained from reference TRBV9 and TRBJ1-1, is as follows: DSGVTQTPKHLITATGQRVTLRCSPRSGDLSVYWYQQSLDQGLQFLIQYYNGEERAKGNILERFSAQQFPDLHSELNLSSLELGDSALYFCASSKAGRGVNTEAFFGQGTRLTVV.